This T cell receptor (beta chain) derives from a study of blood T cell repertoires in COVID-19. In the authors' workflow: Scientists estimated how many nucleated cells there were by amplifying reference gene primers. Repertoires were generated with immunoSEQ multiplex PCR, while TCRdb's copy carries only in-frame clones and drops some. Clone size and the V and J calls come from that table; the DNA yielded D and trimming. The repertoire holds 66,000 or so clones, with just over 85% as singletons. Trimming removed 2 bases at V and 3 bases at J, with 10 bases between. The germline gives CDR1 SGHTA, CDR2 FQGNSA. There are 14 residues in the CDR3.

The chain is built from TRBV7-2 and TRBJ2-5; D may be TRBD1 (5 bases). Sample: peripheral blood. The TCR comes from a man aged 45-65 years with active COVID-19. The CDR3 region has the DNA TGTGCCAGCAGCTTATCAGGGCAGAAAGAGACCCAGTACTTC. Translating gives CASSLSGQKETQYF.